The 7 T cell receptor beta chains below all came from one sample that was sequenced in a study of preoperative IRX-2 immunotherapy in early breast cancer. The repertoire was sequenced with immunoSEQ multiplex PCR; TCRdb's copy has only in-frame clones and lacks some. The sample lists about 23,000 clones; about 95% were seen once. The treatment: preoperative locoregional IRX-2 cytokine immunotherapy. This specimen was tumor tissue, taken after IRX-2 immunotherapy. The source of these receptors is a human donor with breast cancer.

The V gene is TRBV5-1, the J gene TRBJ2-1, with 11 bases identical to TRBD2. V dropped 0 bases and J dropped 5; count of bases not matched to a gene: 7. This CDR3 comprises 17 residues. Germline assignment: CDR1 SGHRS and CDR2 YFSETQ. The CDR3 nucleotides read TGCGCCAGCAGCTTGGCAGGGCTAGCGGGAGGACACAATGAGCAGTTCTTC. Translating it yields CASSLAGLAGGHNEQFF. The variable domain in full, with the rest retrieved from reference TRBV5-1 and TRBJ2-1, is KAGVTQTPRYLIKTRGQQVTLSCSPISGHRSVSWYQQTPGQGLQFLFEYFSETQRNKGNFPGRFSGRQFSNSRSEMNVSTLELGDSALYLCASSLAGLAGGHNEQFFGPGTRLTVL.

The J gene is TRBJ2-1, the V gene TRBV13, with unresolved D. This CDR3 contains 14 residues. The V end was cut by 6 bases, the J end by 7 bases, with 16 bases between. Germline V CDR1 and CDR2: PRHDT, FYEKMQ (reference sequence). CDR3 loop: CASRLGFQVNEQFF. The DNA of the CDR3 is TGTGCCAGCAGGCTCGGCTTTCAAGTTAATGAGCAGTTCTTC.

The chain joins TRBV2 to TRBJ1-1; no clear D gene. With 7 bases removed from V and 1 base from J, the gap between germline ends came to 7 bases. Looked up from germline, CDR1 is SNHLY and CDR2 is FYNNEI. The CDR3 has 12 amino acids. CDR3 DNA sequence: TGTGCCAGCACGGCGGAGAACACTGAAGCTTTCTTT. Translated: CASTAENTEAFF.

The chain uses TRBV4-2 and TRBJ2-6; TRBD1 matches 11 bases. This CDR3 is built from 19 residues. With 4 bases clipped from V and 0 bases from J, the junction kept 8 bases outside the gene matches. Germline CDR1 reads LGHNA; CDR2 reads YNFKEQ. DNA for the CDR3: TGTGCCAGCAGCCGGCTGGGACAGGGGGTCTCCTCTGGGGCCAACGTCCTGACTTTC. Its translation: CASSRLGQGVSSGANVLTF.

The CDR3 here is CASSAPDGGLSGANVLTF. In DNA, the CDR3 is TGTGCCAGCAGTGCCCCGGACGGGGGCCTCTCTGGGGCCAACGTCCTGACTTTC. This chain connects TRBV6-4 to TRBJ2-6; D tentatively reads TRBD1 or TRBD2 (6 bases each). Germline assignment: CDR1 MRHNA and CDR2 SNTAGT. The CDR3 totals 18 residues. Trimming shortened V by 4 bases and J by 0 bases, and 16 bases separated the two germline ends.

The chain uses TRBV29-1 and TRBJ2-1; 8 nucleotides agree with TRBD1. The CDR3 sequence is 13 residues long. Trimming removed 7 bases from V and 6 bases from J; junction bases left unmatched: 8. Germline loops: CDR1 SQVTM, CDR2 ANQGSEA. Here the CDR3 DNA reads TGCAGCGGAGGACAGGGATCCCTCAATGAGCAGTTCTTC. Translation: CSGGQGSLNEQFF.

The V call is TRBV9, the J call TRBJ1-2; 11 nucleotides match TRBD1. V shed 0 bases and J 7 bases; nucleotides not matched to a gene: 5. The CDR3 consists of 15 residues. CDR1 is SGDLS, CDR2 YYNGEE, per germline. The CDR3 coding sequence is TGTGCCAGCAGCGTAGGGACAGGGGGCGCCTTTGGCTACACCTTC. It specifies CASSVGTGGAFGYTF.